The 9 T cell receptor beta chains reported below all come from one sample, sequenced in a study of blood T cell repertoires in COVID-19. This table comes from immunoSEQ multiplex PCR, and its TCRdb copy is limited to in-frame clones, with some not included. The sample has around 300,000 clones, around 89% seen once. Sequenced input: peripheral blood. The receptor source for this set is a woman under 40 with COVID-19, enrolled during active disease.

The V call is TRBV19, the J call TRBJ1-4; tentatively, D is TRBD1 (5 bases). CDR1 is LNHDA, CDR2 SQIVND, per germline (reference sequence). This CDR3 is built from 16 residues. Trimming took 7 bases from V and 5 from J, leaving 20 bases between them. The DNA of the CDR3 is TGTGCCAGTAAAAGGACCGTGGGGGACTACAATGAAAAACTGTTTTTT. Translated, it gives CASKRTVGDYNEKLFF.

The V gene is TRBV5-5, the J gene TRBJ1-2, with D tentatively TRBD1 (6 bases). The V end lost 3 bases, the J end lost 2 bases, and 8 bases lay between the germline ends. The CDR3 has 13 residues. Germline values: CDR1 SGHKS, CDR2 YYEKEE (reference sequence). In nucleotides, the CDR3 is TGTGCCAGCAGCTCCGGACAGAACTATGGCTACACCTTC. Amino acid sequence: CASSSGQNYGYTF.

V and J are TRBV30 and TRBJ1-6, with D possibly being TRBD1 (5 bases). The ends were cut back, 0 bases at V and 6 bases at J, with 12 bases in the middle. The length of the CDR3 is 15 residues. Germline V lookup: CDR1 GTSNPN, CDR2 SVGIG (reference sequence). CDR3 amino acids: CAWSVLLGRNSPLHF. CDR3 coding DNA: TGTGCCTGGAGTGTATTGTTGGGGCGTAATTCACCCCTCCACTTT.

This clone was recorded a few times. The rearrangement links TRBV10-3 to TRBJ2-1; D unresolved. The germline V gene encodes CDR1 ENHRY and CDR2 SYGVKD. Trimming pared 1 base from V and 7 bases from J, leaving 8 bases between. The CDR3 is 13 residues long. CDR3 sequence reads: CAISEFGSNEQFF. CDR3 nucleotide sequence: TGTGCCATCAGTGAGTTCGGTAGTAATGAGCAGTTCTTC.

This rearrangement joins TRBV12-5 to TRBJ1-2; D is uncertain. Trimming cost V 2 bases and J 8 bases, with 12 bases left between them. CDR3 length: 13 amino acids. The germline V gene has CDR1 LGHNT and CDR2 FRNRAP. Here the CDR3 DNA reads TGTGCTAGTGGTTTGTCGCTCAAACACGGCTACACCTTC. As protein: CASGLSLKHGYTF.

V is TRBV5-1 and J is TRBJ1-1; D is perhaps TRBD1 (5 bases). Trimming cost V 1 base and J 1 base, with 11 bases left between them. Germline loops: CDR1 SGHRS, CDR2 YFSETQ. This CDR3 spans 15 amino acids. CDR3 amino acids: CASSLKIGENTEAFF. As DNA, the CDR3 is TGCGCCAGCAGCTTGAAAATAGGGGAGAACACTGAAGCTTTCTTT.

The chain couples TRBV27 to TRBJ1-6; 7 nucleotides align to TRBD1. The CDR3 extends over 15 amino acids. With V trimmed by 8 bases and J by 7 bases, 11 bases remained unmatched. The germline V gene has CDR1 MNHEY and CDR2 SMNVEV (reference sequence). CDR3 nucleotide sequence: TGTGCCAGCCGGTCTAGGGGGCAAAAAAATTCACCCCTCCACTTT. This translates into CASRSRGQKNSPLHF.

The chain carries TRBV12-3 or TRBV12-4 and TRBJ1-1, with D unclear. The V and J ends lost 4 bases and 5 bases respectively, with 5 bases between them. The CDR3 loop spans 11 amino acids. The CDR3 bases are TGTGCCAGCAGTTGGAGTACTGAAGCTTTCTTT. Encoded protein: CASSWSTEAFF.

V and J are TRBV7-9 and TRBJ1-3; D remains unclear. Trimming took off 1 base at V and 6 bases at J, with 7 bases between the two ends. Germline V gene lookup returns CDR1 SEHNR and CDR2 FQNEAQ (reference sequence). The CDR3 totals 13 residues. This CDR3 is CASSLGPENTIYF. The DNA for the CDR3 is TGTGCCAGCAGCTTAGGGCCTGAAAACACCATATATTTT.